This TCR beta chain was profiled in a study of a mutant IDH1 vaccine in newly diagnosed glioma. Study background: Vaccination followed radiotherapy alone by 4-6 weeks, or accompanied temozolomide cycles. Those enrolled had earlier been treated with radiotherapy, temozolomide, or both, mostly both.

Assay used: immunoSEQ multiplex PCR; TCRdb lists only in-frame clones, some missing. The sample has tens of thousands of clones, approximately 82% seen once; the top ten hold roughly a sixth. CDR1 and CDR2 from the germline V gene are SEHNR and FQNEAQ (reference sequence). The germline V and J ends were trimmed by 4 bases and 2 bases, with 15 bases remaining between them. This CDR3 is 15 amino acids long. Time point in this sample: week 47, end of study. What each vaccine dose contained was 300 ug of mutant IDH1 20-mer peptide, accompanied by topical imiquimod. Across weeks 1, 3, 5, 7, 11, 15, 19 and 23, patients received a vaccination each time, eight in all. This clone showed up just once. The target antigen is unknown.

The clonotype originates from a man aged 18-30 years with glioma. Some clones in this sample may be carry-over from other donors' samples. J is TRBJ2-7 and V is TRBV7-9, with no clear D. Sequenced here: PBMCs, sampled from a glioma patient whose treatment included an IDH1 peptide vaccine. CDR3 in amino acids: CASSSAVGPTYEQYF. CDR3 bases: TGTGCCAGCAGCTCGGCAGTCGGCCCCACCTACGAGCAGTACTTC.